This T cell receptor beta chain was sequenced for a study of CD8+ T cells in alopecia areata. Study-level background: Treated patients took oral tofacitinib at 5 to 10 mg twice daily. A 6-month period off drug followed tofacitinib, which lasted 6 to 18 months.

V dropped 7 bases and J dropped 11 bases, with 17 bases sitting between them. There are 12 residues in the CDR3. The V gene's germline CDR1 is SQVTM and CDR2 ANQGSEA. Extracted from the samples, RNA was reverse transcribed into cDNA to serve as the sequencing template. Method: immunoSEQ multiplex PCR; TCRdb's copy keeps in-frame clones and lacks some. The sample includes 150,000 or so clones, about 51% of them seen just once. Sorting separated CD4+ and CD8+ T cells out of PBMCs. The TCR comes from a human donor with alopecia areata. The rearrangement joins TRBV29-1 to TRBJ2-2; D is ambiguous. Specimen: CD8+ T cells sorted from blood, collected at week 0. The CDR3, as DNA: TGCAGCGCTGAGTTGGAAGATAGCGAGCTGTTTTTT. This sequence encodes CSAELEDSELFF.